One sample yielded the 23 T cell receptor beta chains listed below, sequenced in a study of a mutant IDH1 vaccine in newly diagnosed glioma. The table came from immunoSEQ multiplex PCR; TCRdb's copy has only in-frame clones and leaves some out. Of under 40,000 clones listed, roughly 87% were seen once; the top ten hold 2.2%. Their specific antigens are unknown. Indicated time point: week 47, end of study. The investigators gave 300 ug of mutant IDH1 20-mer peptide in each vaccine dose, together with topical imiquimod. Sequenced material: PBMCs, taken from a glioma patient whose treatment included an IDH1 peptide vaccine. These receptors originate from a man in his forties or fifties with glioma.

This rearrangement joins TRBV6-5 to TRBJ1-1, with TRBD1 matching 7 bases. Germline V gene lookup returns CDR1 MNHEY and CDR2 SVGAGI. This CDR3 comprises 15 residues. The V segment lost 0 bases and the J segment 5 bases; nucleotides outside the gene matches: 6. The CDR3 loop reads CASSYSPGGATEAFF. The CDR3, as DNA: TGTGCCAGCAGTTACTCGCCAGGGGGTGCGACTGAAGCTTTCTTT.

The rearrangement links TRBV5-4 to TRBJ2-3; 11 bases align to TRBD2. The CDR3 consists of 17 residues. The trim removed 5 bases at V and 2 bases at J, leaving 10 bases unmatched. The germline V gene encodes CDR1 SGHNT and CDR2 YYREEE (reference sequence). CDR3 amino acids: CASRYLAGGPNTDTQYF. The CDR3 bases are TGTGCCAGCAGATACCTAGCGGGGGGCCCTAACACAGATACGCAGTATTTT.

The V and J genes are TRBV4-1 and TRBJ2-7; TRBD1 aligns across 7 bases. The germline V gene encodes CDR1 MGHRA and CDR2 YSYEKL. This CDR3 is built from 15 residues. V lost 1 base, J lost 2 bases, and 5 bases stayed unmatched. The chain's CDR3 is CASSQGGQGAYEQYV. The CDR3 DNA is TGCGCCAGCAGCCAAGGCGGTCAGGGGGCCTACGAGCAGTACGTC.

The CDR3 loop is CASSGTLTGANEKLFF. The CDR3 region has the DNA TGTGCCAGCAGCGGGACTTTGACGGGGGCTAATGAAAAACTGTTTTTT. The chain combines TRBV28 with TRBJ1-4; D possibly corresponds to TRBD1 (5 bases). The CDR3 has 16 residues. Trimming removed 6 bases at V and 3 bases at J, with 17 bases between. The V gene's germline CDR1 is MDHEN and CDR2 SYDVKM.

The chain combines TRBV27 with TRBJ1-2; TRBD1 might be the D (5 bases). Deletions cut 5 bases from V and 8 bases from J, with 15 bases between. Germline V gives CDR1 MNHEY, CDR2 SMNVEV (reference sequence). This CDR3 is built from 13 residues. In DNA form, the CDR3 reads TGTGCCAGCAGTATGACAGTTGCTTACGGCTACACCTTC. Residues: CASSMTVAYGYTF.

The V gene is TRBV9, the J gene TRBJ2-3, with 7 bases that match TRBD2. The J segment lost 0 bases and the V segment lost 6 bases, leaving 7 bases of the junction unmatched. The CDR3 spans 15 residues. Germline-derived CDR1 and CDR2 are SGDLS and YYNGEE. CDR3 nucleotide sequence: TGTGCCAGCACGGTAAAAGCGGGGAGCACAGATACGCAGTATTTT. This translates into CASTVKAGSTDTQYF.

V usage is TRBV4-1 and J usage is TRBJ1-1, with D perhaps TRBD1 (5 bases). Germline CDR1 and CDR2: MGHRA and YSYEKL. The CDR3 totals 16 residues. V shed 1 base and J shed 3 bases, with 15 bases lying between them. The CDR3 sequence is CASSQAARDPYTEAFF. As DNA, the CDR3 is TGCGCCAGCAGCCAAGCCGCTCGGGACCCCTACACTGAAGCTTTCTTT.

This clone was detected once. This chain links TRBV27 with TRBJ2-1, with D perhaps TRBD2 (6 bases). The CDR3 sequence is 16 residues long. V was trimmed by 5 bases and J by 3 bases, leaving 17 bases between them. Germline V gene lookup returns CDR1 MNHEY and CDR2 SMNVEV (reference sequence). For the CDR3, the DNA is TGTGCCAGCAGTCGGATCGGCGGGAATGGCTACAATGAGCAGTTCTTC. This encodes CASSRIGGNGYNEQFF.

The chain uses TRBV15 and TRBJ2-2; unclear D gene. The germline V gene encodes CDR1 LNHNV and CDR2 YYDKDF (reference sequence). Trimming took 2 bases from V and 1 from J, leaving 2 bases between them. The CDR3 length is 13 residues. CDR3 DNA: TGTGCCACCAGCAGACTGAACACCGGGGAGCTGTTTTTT. This sequence encodes CATSRLNTGELFF.

V usage is TRBV7-3 and J usage is TRBJ2-1; the D is unclear. The CDR3 consists of 13 residues. Germline lookup yields CDR1 SGHTA and CDR2 FQGTGA. V shed 4 bases and J shed 4 bases, with 8 bases lying between them. The CDR3 spells CASSSNSYNEQFF. The CDR3 bases are TGTGCCAGCAGCTCCAACAGTTACAATGAGCAGTTCTTC.

The chain combines TRBV5-1 with TRBJ1-6; D uncertain. The V gene lost 0 bases and the J gene lost 7 bases, with 11 bases spanning the gap. This CDR3 contains 15 residues. Germline V gene sequence: CDR1 SGHRS, CDR2 YFSETQ. CDR3 sequence reads: CASSLEVASNSPLHF. The CDR3 nucleotides read TGCGCCAGCAGCTTGGAAGTAGCTTCCAATTCACCCCTCCACTTT. Complete variable domain (other parts from reference TRBV5-1 and TRBJ1-6): KAGVTQTPRYLIKTRGQQVTLSCSPISGHRSVSWYQQTPGQGLQFLFEYFSETQRNKGNFPGRFSGRQFSNSRSEMNVSTLELGDSALYLCASSLEVASNSPLHFGNGTRLTVT.

This chain links TRBV6-1 with TRBJ1-4; 9 bases fit TRBD1. The CDR3 totals 19 residues. The trim removed 1 base at V and 0 bases at J, leaving 9 bases unmatched. Germline CDR1 reads MNHNS; CDR2 reads SASEGT. CDR3 in DNA: TGTGCCAGCAGTGAAGACAGGGGGCGGGTAGTTGCAACTAATGAAAAACTGTTTTTT. Protein sequence: CASSEDRGRVVATNEKLFF.

V is TRBV27 and J is TRBJ2-3; 8 nucleotides agree with TRBD2. There are 16 residues in the CDR3. CDR1 MNHEY and CDR2 SMNVEV come from the germline V gene (reference sequence). The V gene end was trimmed by 1 base and the J gene end by 2 bases; junction bases not matched to a gene: 5. The CDR3 nucleotides are TGTGCCAGCAGTTTATTGAGCGGGGGACCCACAGATACGCAGTATTTT. This sequence encodes CASSLLSGGPTDTQYF.

The DNA for the CDR3 is TGTGCCAGCAGCTTGGGGACAGGGGGCCCAAGGGGCTACACCTTC. This translates into CASSLGTGGPRGYTF. This chain links TRBV5-5 with TRBJ1-2, with 11 bases identical to TRBD1. V lost 0 bases and J lost 8; bases outside the gene matches: 6. Germline CDR1 reads SGHKS; CDR2 reads YYEKEE (reference sequence). The CDR3 runs to 15 residues.

The rearrangement links TRBV15 to TRBJ1-2; maybe TRBD1 (6 bases). There are 15 residues in the CDR3. Trimming took 0 bases from V and 8 from J, leaving 16 bases between them. Germline V gives CDR1 LNHNV, CDR2 YYDKDF (reference sequence). CDR3 loop: CATSRDGLEGDGYTF. CDR3 sequence (DNA): TGTGCCACCAGCAGAGATGGATTAGAGGGGGACGGCTACACCTTC.

The chain combines TRBV19 with TRBJ2-3; D tentatively reads TRBD1 or TRBD2 (5 bases each). Germline CDR1 LNHDA, CDR2 SQIVND (reference sequence). The CDR3 is 16 amino acids. Trimming left V 5 bases short and J 1 base short, with 16 bases between. In DNA, the CDR3 is TGTGCCAGTAGTGGCCGGGGCCAATCTGGCACAGATACGCAGTATTTT. Protein sequence: CASSGRGQSGTDTQYF.

The chain combines TRBV7-9 with TRBJ1-6; TRBD1 agrees at 11 bases. This CDR3 region has 15 residues. The germline gives CDR1 SEHNR, CDR2 FQNEAQ (reference sequence). V shed 5 bases and J 7 bases; nucleotides not matched to a gene: 4. CDR3 loop: CASSRDRGRNSPLHF. CDR3 nucleotide sequence: TGTGCCAGCAGCCGGGACAGGGGGAGGAATTCACCCCTCCACTTT.

The sample holds one count of this clone. The chain recombines TRBV5-4 with TRBJ2-1, with 8 bases matching TRBD1. The germline gives CDR1 SGHNT, CDR2 YYREEE (reference sequence). The CDR3 runs 15 residues. With 5 bases clipped from V and 5 bases from J, the junction kept 9 bases outside the gene matches. The CDR3 DNA follows: TGTGCCAGCAGTCCCTGGACAGGGACGGACAATGAGCAGTTCTTC. Translated, it gives CASSPWTGTDNEQFF.

J is TRBJ2-4 and V is TRBV29-1, with 9 nucleotides matching TRBD2. V was pared by 6 bases and J by 4 bases, with 7 bases of the junction left unmatched. The germline CDR1 and CDR2 sequences are SQVTM and ANQGSEA. The CDR3 consists of 14 residues. CDR3 nucleotide sequence: TGCAGCGTCCGCGGGAGGGAGACAAAAAACATTCAGTACTTC. It yields the protein CSVRGRETKNIQYF.

This clone has a single count. This chain connects TRBV9 to TRBJ2-1; either TRBD1 or TRBD2 may fit D (5 bases each). The CDR3 runs 13 residues. The V gene lost 0 bases and the J gene lost 15 bases, with 16 bases spanning the gap. Germline CDR1 is SGDLS and CDR2 is YYNGEE. The CDR3 reads CASSVDRDLGRFF. The DNA for the CDR3 is TGTGCCAGCAGCGTAGACCGGGACCTGGGGCGGTTCTTC.

This clone is a singleton in its sample. This chain uses TRBV11-2 with TRBJ2-3; D is undetermined. Trimming pared 3 bases from V and 1 base from J, leaving 20 bases between. This CDR3 region has 18 residues. Germline CDR1 SGHAT, CDR2 FQNNGV. CDR3 bases: TGTGCCAGCAGCTTTATTGATAAAACGAATGAGGGCACAGATACGCAGTATTTT. Translated, it gives CASSFIDKTNEGTDTQYF.

The sample holds one count of this clone. The chain couples TRBV23-1 to TRBJ1-4; D not certain. TRBV23-1 is treated as an ORF (open reading frame) with a function not yet certain. The V end lost 5 bases, the J end lost 6 bases, and 16 bases lay between the germline ends. The CDR3 totals 15 residues. Written as DNA, the CDR3 is TGCGCCAGCAGTTCTGACAACCCGAGGTATGAAAAACTGTTTTTT. Translated, it gives CASSSDNPRYEKLFF.

The chain uses TRBV7-2 and TRBJ1-3, with no clear D. Germline V CDR1 and CDR2: SGHTA, FQGNSA. The CDR3 has 16 amino acids. Trimming took off 4 bases at V and 0 bases at J, with 13 bases between the two ends. CDR3 loop: CASSSVVLYSGNTIYF. In DNA, the CDR3 is TGTGCCAGCAGCTCAGTTGTGCTGTACTCTGGAAACACCATATATTTT.